Listed below are T cell receptor beta chains from one sample, sequenced in a study of T cell responses to AZD1222 COVID-19 vaccine. Some clones are missing from TCRdb's copy, which holds only in-frame ones; the method was immunoSEQ multiplex PCR. The sample consists of 90,000 or so clones, about 89% of them appearing once. The source was peripheral blood, collected on day 0 of AZD1222 vaccination. The receptor source for this set is an adult in good health. Both conserved end residues are part of each CDR3. The D gene is left open where the match is weak. Size is omitted from some rows. Given values are once, few, many or a class for expanded clones.

cdr3_aa cdr3_nt j_call clone_size d_call v_call
CASSVLLSTEAFF TGTGCCAGCAGCGTACTACTTTCCACTGAAGCTTTCTTT TRBJ1-1 . . TRBV9
CASSLLPGKGYTF TGTGCCAGCAGCTTATTACCAGGAAAGGGCTACACCTTC TRBJ1-2 . . TRBV11-1
CASSLGATVQETQYF TGTGCCAGCAGCTTAGGGGCGACAGTCCAAGAGACCCAGTACTTC TRBJ2-5 . . TRBV7-3
CASSIGTAKTYEQYF TGTGCCAGCAGCATCGGGACAGCCAAGACCTACGAGCAGTACTTC TRBJ2-7 . TRBD1 TRBV7-2
CSASAGQVATNEKLFF TGCAGTGCTAGTGCGGGACAAGTTGCAACTAATGAAAAACTGTTTTTT TRBJ1-4 . . TRBV20-1
CASTLRLGGNTEAFF TGTGCCAGTACTTTGCGTTTAGGGGGGAACACTGAAGCTTTCTTT TRBJ1-1 . . TRBV19
CASRLTGGGGYTF TGTGCCAGCAGGCTCACAGGGGGAGGTGGCTACACCTTC TRBJ1-2 . TRBD1 TRBV5-6
CATSRGTPNRGQPQHF TGTGCCACCAGCAGAGGGACTCCGAACCGGGGTCAGCCCCAGCATTTT TRBJ1-5 . . TRBV15
CASSLAGISNQPQHF TGTGCCAGCAGCTTGGCAGGGATTAGCAATCAGCCCCAGCATTTT TRBJ1-5 . . TRBV5-5
CARSLGGALFF TGTGCCCGCAGCTTGGGGGGGGCCCTGTTCTTC TRBJ2-1 . . TRBV5-6
CASSPTSGGTYEQFF TGTGCCAGCAGCCCTACTAGCGGGGGTACCTATGAGCAGTTCTTC TRBJ2-1 . TRBD2 TRBV3-1/TRBV3-2
CASSLGLGIGNEQFF TGTGCCAGCAGCTTAGGACTAGGAATTGGCAATGAGCAGTTCTTC TRBJ2-1 . TRBD2 TRBV7-3
CASEGTEGSVGYQPQHF TGTGCCAGCGAAGGGACAGAGGGGTCGGTTGGTTATCAGCCCCAGCATTTT TRBJ1-5 . TRBD1 TRBV19
CASSYSRRGTEAFF TGTGCCAGCAGTTACTCGAGGCGGGGCACTGAAGCTTTCTTT TRBJ1-1 . . TRBV6-2/TRBV6-3
CASSQRGSGNTIYF TGTGCCAGCAGCCAACGGGGGTCTGGAAACACCATATATTTT TRBJ1-3 . . TRBV3-1/TRBV3-2
CASSSTGQGAFRSGNTIYF TGCGCCAGCAGCTCGACGGGACAGGGGGCCTTTCGTTCTGGAAACACCATATATTTT TRBJ1-3 . TRBD1 TRBV5-1
CASSLAAGVNTEAFF TGCGCCAGCAGCTTGGCCGCCGGGGTGAACACTGAAGCTTTCTTT TRBJ1-1 . . TRBV5-1
CASSLIGSLLFF TGTGCCAGCAGCTTAATAGGCAGCCTACTGTTTTTT TRBJ1-4 . . TRBV11-2
CASSDGGINSPLHF TGTGCCAGCTCGGACGGGGGCATTAATTCACCCCTCCACTTT TRBJ1-6 . . TRBV18
CASSIGTGVVGELFF TGCGCCAGCAGTATTGGGACAGGGGTGGTCGGGGAGCTGTTTTTT TRBJ2-2 . TRBD1 TRBV10-2
CASSYSAGNGYTF TGTGCCAGCAGTTACTCGGCAGGGAATGGCTACACCTTC TRBJ1-2 once . TRBV6-5
CASTQGITDTQYF TGTGCCAGCACGCAGGGGATCACAGATACGCAGTATTTT TRBJ2-3 . . TRBV2
CASSELQGLNTEAFF TGCGCCAGCAGTGAGTTGCAGGGGCTGAACACTGAAGCTTTCTTT TRBJ1-1 once . TRBV10-2
CASSFGARESNQPQHF TGTGCCAGCAGCTTTGGGGCCCGGGAGAGCAATCAGCCCCAGCATTTT TRBJ1-5 . . TRBV12-1
CASSLHRLNTEAFF TGCGCCAGCAGCTTGCATAGGTTGAACACTGAAGCTTTCTTT TRBJ1-1 . . TRBV5-1
CASSLAGLAGSNEQFF TGTGCCAGTAGTCTAGCAGGACTAGCTGGCTCCAATGAGCAGTTCTTC TRBJ2-1 . TRBD2 TRBV19